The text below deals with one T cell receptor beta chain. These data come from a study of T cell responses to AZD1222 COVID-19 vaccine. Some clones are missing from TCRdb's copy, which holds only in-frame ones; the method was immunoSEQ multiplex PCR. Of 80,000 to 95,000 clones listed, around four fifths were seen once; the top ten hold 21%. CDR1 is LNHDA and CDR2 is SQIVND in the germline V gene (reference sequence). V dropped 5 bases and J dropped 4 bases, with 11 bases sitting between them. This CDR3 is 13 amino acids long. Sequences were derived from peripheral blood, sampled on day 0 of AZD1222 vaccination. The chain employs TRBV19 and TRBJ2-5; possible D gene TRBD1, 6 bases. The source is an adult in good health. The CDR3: CASSDRPGETQYF. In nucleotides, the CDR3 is TGTGCCAGTAGTGACAGGCCTGGAGAGACCCAGTACTTC.